This TCR beta chain was captured by sequencing in a study of shared clonotypes between healthy human individuals. Selected positively for CCR7 and CD45RO-negative, naive CD8 cells excluded terminally differentiated effector memory CD45RA+ cells. About this clone: Its specificity is not known.

Study-level results: Several donors had 5% to 6.5% of their naive CD4 clonotypes in common.

Clones were sequenced by immunoSEQ multiplex PCR, and TCRdb holds only the in-frame ones, with some missing. The sample holds 1.5 million to 2.5 million clones, about 95% seen once. CDR1 is PRHDT, CDR2 FYEKMQ, per germline (reference sequence). V lost 3 bases to trimming and J lost 4 bases, with 12 bases between them. The CDR3 sequence is 15 residues long. The source is a man in his late teens or twenties in good health. This chain uses TRBV13 with TRBJ2-2, with D perhaps given as TRBD1 or TRBD2 (6 bases each). The sample was naive CD8+ T cells sorted from blood. CDR3 DNA: TGTGCCAGCAGCTTCGGCGAGGGGGGCACCGGGGAGCTGTTTTTT. Its translation is CASSFGEGGTGELFF.